These T cell receptor beta chains were read from a single sample in a study of cytomegalovirus exposure and HLA in healthy donors. TCRdb's table, derived via immunoSEQ multiplex PCR, lists solely in-frame clones and lacks some. The sample contains approximately 210,000 clones, about 80% of which appear only once. Sequences were obtained from PBMCs. These receptors were collected from a woman between 40 and 50 years old in good health and CMV-seronegative. CDR3s include the opening cysteine and the closing phenylalanine or tryptophan. A D gene is named only where the DNA matches it firmly. Not every row has a clone size; where given, it reads once, few, many or a size class.

J gene: TRBJ1-5; D gene: .; clone size: few; V gene: TRBV19; CDR3 protein: CASRPGPEGGQPQHF; CDR3 DNA: TGTGCCAGTAGGCCTGGACCGGAGGGTGGGCAGCCCCAGCATTTT
J gene: TRBJ2-3; D gene: .; clone size: .; V gene: TRBV21-1; CDR3 protein: CASSSGTGPDTQYF; CDR3 DNA: TGTGCCAGCAGCTCCGGGACAGGCCCAGATACGCAGTATTTT
J gene: TRBJ1-2; D gene: .; clone size: .; V gene: TRBV7-9; CDR3 protein: CASSLGAGEYGYTF; CDR3 DNA: TGTGCCAGCAGCTTAGGTGCAGGGGAGTATGGCTACACCTTC
J gene: TRBJ1-1; D gene: .; clone size: .; V gene: TRBV7-9; CDR3 protein: CASSSPLTAFF; CDR3 DNA: TGTGCCAGCAGTAGCCCACTGACCGCTTTCTTT
J gene: TRBJ2-1; D gene: .; clone size: .; V gene: TRBV7-8; CDR3 protein: CASSFSPRLEQFF; CDR3 DNA: TGTGCCAGCAGTTTTAGCCCTCGACTGGAGCAGTTCTTC
J gene: TRBJ1-2; D gene: .; clone size: .; V gene: TRBV5-6; CDR3 protein: CASISIFGQILNYGYTF; CDR3 DNA: TGTGCCAGCATCTCTATCTTCGGACAGATTTTAAACTATGGCTACACCTTC
J gene: TRBJ2-2; D gene: .; clone size: .; V gene: TRBV19; CDR3 protein: CASSIFSVAPGELFF; CDR3 DNA: TGTGCCAGTAGTATCTTTAGCGTAGCCCCCGGGGAGCTGTTTTTT
J gene: TRBJ1-2; D gene: TRBD1; clone size: .; V gene: TRBV7-2; CDR3 protein: CASSLETGGYTF; CDR3 DNA: TGTGCCAGCAGCTTAGAGACAGGGGGCTACACCTTC
J gene: TRBJ2-3; D gene: TRBD1; clone size: many; V gene: TRBV19; CDR3 protein: CASIQGDTQYF; CDR3 DNA: TGTGCCAGTATACAGGGGGATACGCAGTATTTT
J gene: TRBJ2-7; D gene: .; clone size: .; V gene: TRBV4-3; CDR3 protein: CASTTPQPRGHEQYF; CDR3 DNA: TGCGCCAGCACAACCCCGCAACCCAGGGGCCACGAGCAGTACTTC
J gene: TRBJ2-3; D gene: .; clone size: .; V gene: TRBV5-4; CDR3 protein: CASSLEGASGGTDTQYF; CDR3 DNA: TGTGCCAGCAGCTTGGAGGGAGCGTCAGGGGGCACAGATACGCAGTATTTT
J gene: TRBJ1-5; D gene: .; clone size: .; V gene: TRBV30; CDR3 protein: CAWSQLGGNQPQHF; CDR3 DNA: TGTGCCTGGAGCCAGCTGGGAGGAAATCAGCCCCAGCATTTT
J gene: TRBJ1-1; D gene: .; clone size: .; V gene: TRBV9; CDR3 protein: CASSVGGVNTEAFF; CDR3 DNA: TGTGCCAGCAGCGTCGGCGGGGTGAACACTGAAGCTTTCTTT
J gene: TRBJ1-2; D gene: .; clone size: .; V gene: TRBV5-4; CDR3 protein: CASSFDYGYTF; CDR3 DNA: TGTGCCAGCAGCTTCGACTATGGCTACACCTTC
J gene: TRBJ2-3; D gene: TRBD1; clone size: .; V gene: TRBV2; CDR3 protein: CASSTRTGRTDTQYF; CDR3 DNA: TGTGCCAGCAGTACCCGGACAGGCCGGACAGATACGCAGTATTTT
J gene: TRBJ2-5; D gene: .; clone size: .; V gene: TRBV30; CDR3 protein: CAWSLGAQETQYF; CDR3 DNA: TGTGCCTGGAGTTTAGGGGCCCAAGAGACCCAGTACTTC
J gene: TRBJ1-3; D gene: .; clone size: .; V gene: TRBV30; CDR3 protein: CAWSLGNTIYF; CDR3 DNA: TGTGCCTGGTCCTTAGGAAACACCATATATTTT
J gene: TRBJ1-2; D gene: .; clone size: .; V gene: TRBV10-3; CDR3 protein: CAISSLRGKARGYTF; CDR3 DNA: TGTGCCATCAGCTCTCTTCGGGGGAAGGCGAGAGGCTACACCTTC
J gene: TRBJ1-1; D gene: .; clone size: .; V gene: TRBV25-1; CDR3 protein: CASSGPMEAITEAFF; CDR3 DNA: TGTGCCAGCAGTGGCCCGATGGAGGCGATCACTGAAGCTTTCTTT
J gene: TRBJ1-1; D gene: .; clone size: .; V gene: TRBV2; CDR3 protein: CASSEALPGGAFF; CDR3 DNA: TGTGCCAGCAGTGAAGCGCTCCCCGGAGGAGCTTTCTTT
J gene: TRBJ2-1; D gene: TRBD2; clone size: .; V gene: TRBV7-2; CDR3 protein: CASSLGPGLAGDEQFF; CDR3 DNA: TGTGCCAGCAGCTTAGGGCCGGGACTAGCGGGAGATGAGCAGTTCTTC
J gene: TRBJ1-1; D gene: .; clone size: .; V gene: TRBV19; CDR3 protein: CASRSGMVRLTEAFF; CDR3 DNA: TGTGCCAGTAGAAGTGGCATGGTAAGATTAACTGAAGCTTTCTTT
J gene: TRBJ1-1; D gene: .; clone size: .; V gene: TRBV27; CDR3 protein: CASSFYRDTEAFF; CDR3 DNA: TGTGCCAGCAGTTTTTACCGGGACACTGAAGCTTTCTTT
J gene: TRBJ2-7; D gene: TRBD1; clone size: .; V gene: TRBV5-1; CDR3 protein: CASSLGSSGGSDEQYF; CDR3 DNA: TGCGCCAGCAGCCTGGGGAGCTCAGGGGGCTCGGACGAGCAGTACTTC
J gene: TRBJ1-1; D gene: .; clone size: .; V gene: TRBV5-8; CDR3 protein: CASSPLPKKAFF; CDR3 DNA: TGTGCCAGCAGCCCCCTCCCTAAAAAAGCTTTCTTT
J gene: TRBJ2-1; D gene: TRBD2; clone size: .; V gene: TRBV7-3; CDR3 protein: CASSSAGALCNEQFF; CDR3 DNA: TGTGCCAGCAGCTCAGCGGGAGCGCTCTGCAATGAGCAGTTCTTC
J gene: TRBJ1-5; D gene: .; clone size: .; V gene: TRBV15; CDR3 protein: CATSRPVGQPQHF; CDR3 DNA: TGTGCCACCAGCAGGCCGGTGGGCCAGCCCCAGCATTTT
J gene: TRBJ1-5; D gene: TRBD1; clone size: .; V gene: TRBV30; CDR3 protein: CAWSARGYQPQHF; CDR3 DNA: TGTGCCTGGAGTGCCAGGGGGTATCAGCCCCAGCATTTT
J gene: TRBJ1-2; D gene: TRBD1; clone size: .; V gene: TRBV4-3; CDR3 protein: CASSHTGTGGSGYTF; CDR3 DNA: TGCGCCAGCAGCCACACCGGGACAGGAGGCTCTGGCTACACCTTC
J gene: TRBJ2-7; D gene: .; clone size: few; V gene: TRBV7-9; CDR3 protein: CASSLSSYEQYF; CDR3 DNA: TGTGCCAGCAGCCTGAGCTCCTACGAGCAGTACTTC
J gene: TRBJ2-7; D gene: .; clone size: .; V gene: TRBV30; CDR3 protein: CAWSVLIRYEQYF; CDR3 DNA: TGTGCCTGGAGTGTACTGATCCGCTACGAGCAGTACTTC
J gene: TRBJ1-5; D gene: TRBD1; clone size: once; V gene: TRBV19; CDR3 protein: CASTATGGHSNQPQHF; CDR3 DNA: TGTGCCAGTACCGCAACAGGGGGCCATAGCAATCAGCCCCAGCATTTT
J gene: TRBJ2-2; D gene: TRBD2; clone size: .; V gene: TRBV18; CDR3 protein: CASSPAGDRTGELFF; CDR3 DNA: TGTGCCAGCTCACCAGCGGGAGACCGCACCGGGGAGCTGTTTTTT
J gene: TRBJ2-3; D gene: TRBD2; clone size: few; V gene: TRBV5-1; CDR3 protein: CASSLGRLAGFTTRSTDTQYF; CDR3 DNA: TGCGCCAGCAGCTTGGGACGACTAGCGGGTTTCACAACCAGGAGCACAGATACGCAGTATTTT
J gene: TRBJ2-7; D gene: TRBD1; clone size: .; V gene: TRBV6-5; CDR3 protein: CASSGMGQGYDEQYF; CDR3 DNA: TGTGCCAGCAGTGGGATGGGACAGGGATATGACGAGCAGTACTTC
J gene: TRBJ2-1; D gene: .; clone size: once; V gene: TRBV12-5; CDR3 protein: CASGLVGGNYNEQFF; CDR3 DNA: TGTGCTAGTGGTTTGGTTGGCGGGAACTACAATGAGCAGTTCTTC
J gene: TRBJ2-1; D gene: TRBD2; clone size: .; V gene: TRBV5-8; CDR3 protein: CASSFGLAWRNEQFF; CDR3 DNA: TGTGCCAGCAGCTTTGGACTAGCATGGAGGAATGAGCAGTTCTTC
J gene: TRBJ2-1; D gene: .; clone size: .; V gene: TRBV5-6; CDR3 protein: CASSLVGGLYNEQFF; CDR3 DNA: TGTGCCAGCAGCTTGGTTGGGGGACTTTACAATGAGCAGTTCTTC
J gene: TRBJ2-1; D gene: TRBD1; clone size: .; V gene: TRBV11-2; CDR3 protein: CASSSPSEGTDNEQFF; CDR3 DNA: TGTGCCAGCAGCTCCCCTTCTGAAGGGACAGACAATGAGCAGTTCTTC
J gene: TRBJ2-5; D gene: TRBD2; clone size: .; V gene: TRBV7-8; CDR3 protein: CASSALTSTGGETQYF; CDR3 DNA: TGTGCCAGCAGCGCACTGACTAGCACCGGGGGGGAGACCCAGTACTTC